Following are 9 T cell receptor beta chains from one sample sequenced in a study of blood T cells in healthy people across ages. The second PCR ran roughly 6 to 11 cycles with a sample-barcoded 5' primer and J-beta primers. TCRdb itself ran the 5' RACE reads through MiXCR, one entry per CDR3 protein. The sample has roughly 1.6 million distinct CDR3 sequences, roughly 30% seen once. The sample comprised blood. These TCRs come from a woman in her 30s in good health.

This clonotype has only a few counts. The genes are TRBV9 and TRBJ2-5; D remains unclear. CDR1 and CDR2 (germline): SGDLS, YYNGEE. V was shortened by 0 bases and J by 3 bases, with 9 bases between the two germline ends. The CDR3 contains 14 residues. CDR3 sequence: CASSVAFGEETQYF. CDR3 DNA sequence: TGTGCCAGCAGCGTAGCTTTTGGAGAAGAGACCCAGTACTTC.

This clonotype has ten or more counts. This rearrangement joins TRBV29-1 to TRBJ2-7, with TRBD2 matching over 8 bases. The CDR3 is 15 residues long. V trimming: 3 bases; J trimming: 2 bases; junction bases outside the gene matches: 9. Germline values: CDR1 SQVTM, CDR2 ANQGSEA. CDR3 nucleotides: TGCAGCGTTGATGGGCTCGGCGGGAGGCCCTACGAGCAGTACTTC. Translated: CSVDGLGGRPYEQYF.

This clonotype was counted a single time. The J gene is TRBJ2-1, the V gene TRBV11-2, with 9 bases identical to TRBD1. Germline CDR1 is SGHAT and CDR2 is FQNNGV. CDR3 length: 16 amino acids. V shed 6 bases, J shed 4 bases, and the junction held 10 bases outside the gene matches. In DNA form, the CDR3 reads TGTGCCAGCAGTTTACAGGGGGCCAACGGGTACAATGAGCAGTTCTTC. This gives the protein CASSLQGANGYNEQFF.

A few counts support this clonotype. The J gene is TRBJ2-7, the V gene TRBV27; maybe TRBD2 (7 bases). The CDR3 sequence is 13 residues long. Germline V gene sequence: CDR1 MNHEY, CDR2 SMNVEV (reference sequence). V lost 10 bases and J 1 base, leaving 14 bases between the germline ends. The CDR3 reads CATSRGASYEQYF. The CDR3 DNA reads as TGTGCCACCTCTCGGGGGGCTTCCTACGAGCAGTACTTC.

Many counts were recorded for this clonotype. V usage is TRBV29-1 and J usage is TRBJ1-2; TRBD1 matches 9 bases. Germline CDR1 is SQVTM and CDR2 is ANQGSEA. Trimming removed 6 bases from V and 3 bases from J; junction bases left unmatched: 5. This CDR3 region has 13 residues. For the CDR3, the DNA is TGCAGCGTGGACAGGGGAGGTGACTATGGCTACACCTTC. Translating gives CSVDRGGDYGYTF.

The V call is TRBV4-2, the J call TRBJ2-2; 7 nucleotides match TRBD1. Germline V gives CDR1 LGHNA, CDR2 YNFKEQ. V trimming: 5 bases; J trimming: 2 bases; junction bases outside the gene matches: 5. The CDR3 consists of 15 residues. CDR3: CASSSDRINTGELFF. DNA for the CDR3: TGTGCCAGCAGCTCGGACAGGATCAACACCGGGGAGCTGTTTTTT.

This clonotype was seen a few times. The V gene is TRBV5-1, the J gene TRBJ1-2; D gene uncertain. The CDR3 covers 13 residues. The V end was cut by 0 bases, the J end by 7 bases, with 10 bases between. Per germline, CDR1 SGHRS and CDR2 YFSETQ. The CDR3 DNA reads TGCGCCAGCAGCTTGGATGTCTTTGGTGGCTACACCTTC. Translating gives CASSLDVFGGYTF.

For the CDR3, the DNA is TGTGCCAGCAGGCGACAACTGAACACAGATACGCAGTATTTT. It codes for CASRRQLNTDTQYF. The rearrangement joins TRBV2 to TRBJ2-3; D is uncertain. V was trimmed by 6 bases and J by 2 bases, leaving 12 bases between them. The CDR3 spans 14 residues. Germline V gene data show CDR1 as SNHLY and CDR2 as FYNNEI. Supplemented by reference TRBV2 and TRBJ2-3, the full variable domain reads EPEVTQTPSHQVTQMGQEVILRCVPISNHLYFYWYRQILGQKVEFLVSFYNNEISEKSEIFDDQFSVERPDGSNFTLKIRSTKLEDSAMYFCASRRQLNTDTQYFGPGTRLTVL.

In its sample, this clonotype was seen a few times. J is TRBJ1-1 and V is TRBV5-1; a weak D match, TRBD1 (5 bases). V lost 2 bases and J lost 4, with 12 bases in between. CDR3 length equals 14 residues. Germline V gene lookup returns CDR1 SGHRS and CDR2 YFSETQ. Here the CDR3 reads CASSFSGSGTEAFF. The DNA of the CDR3 is TGCGCCAGCAGCTTTTCAGGGTCGGGCACTGAAGCTTTCTTT.